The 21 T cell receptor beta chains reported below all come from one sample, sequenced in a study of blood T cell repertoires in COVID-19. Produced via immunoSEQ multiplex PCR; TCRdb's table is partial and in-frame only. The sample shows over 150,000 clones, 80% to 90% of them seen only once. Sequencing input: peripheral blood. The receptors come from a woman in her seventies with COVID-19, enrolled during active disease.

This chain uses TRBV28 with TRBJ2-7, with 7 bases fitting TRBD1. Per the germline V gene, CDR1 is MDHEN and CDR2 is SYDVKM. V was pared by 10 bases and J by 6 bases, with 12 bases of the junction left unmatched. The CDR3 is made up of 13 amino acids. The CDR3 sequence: CATLTGTGREQYF. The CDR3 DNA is TGTGCCACCCTGACAGGGACGGGTCGCGAGCAGTACTTC. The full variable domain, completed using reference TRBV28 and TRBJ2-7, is DVKVTQSSRYLVKRTGEKVFLECVQDMDHENMFWYRQDPGLGLRLIYFSYDVKMKEKGDIPEGYSVSREKKERFSLILESASTNQTSMYLCATLTGTGREQYFGPGTRLTVT.

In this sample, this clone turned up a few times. CDR3 loop: CASSQPTAMGEKLFF. In DNA form, the CDR3 reads TGTGCCAGCAGCCAGCCGACAGCAATGGGGGAAAAACTGTTTTTT. This chain connects TRBV4-2 to TRBJ1-4, with D possibly matching TRBD1 (5 bases). CDR1 LGHNA and CDR2 YNFKEQ come from the germline V gene. Between the trimmed V and J ends, which lost 3 bases and 8 bases, there was a span of 16 bases. CDR3 length: 15 amino acids.

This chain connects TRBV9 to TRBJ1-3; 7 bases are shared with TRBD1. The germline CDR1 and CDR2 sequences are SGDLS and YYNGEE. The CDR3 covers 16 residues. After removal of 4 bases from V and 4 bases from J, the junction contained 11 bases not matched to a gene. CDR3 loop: CASSRTGPGDGNTIYF. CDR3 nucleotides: TGTGCCAGCAGCAGGACAGGCCCCGGAGACGGAAACACCATATATTTT.

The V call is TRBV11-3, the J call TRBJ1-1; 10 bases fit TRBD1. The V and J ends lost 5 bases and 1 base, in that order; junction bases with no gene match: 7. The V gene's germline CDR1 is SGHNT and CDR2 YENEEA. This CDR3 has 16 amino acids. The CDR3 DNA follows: TGTGCCAGCAGCCCTGGGACAGGGGCGGGGAACACTGAAGCTTTCTTT. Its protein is CASSPGTGAGNTEAFF.

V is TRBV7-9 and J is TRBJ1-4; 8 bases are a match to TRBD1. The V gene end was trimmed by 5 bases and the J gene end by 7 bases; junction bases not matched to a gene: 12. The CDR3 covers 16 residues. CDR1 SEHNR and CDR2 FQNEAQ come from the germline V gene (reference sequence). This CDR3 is CASSDRILTGAEKLFF. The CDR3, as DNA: TGTGCCAGCAGCGATCGAATCTTGACAGGGGCTGAAAAACTGTTTTTT.

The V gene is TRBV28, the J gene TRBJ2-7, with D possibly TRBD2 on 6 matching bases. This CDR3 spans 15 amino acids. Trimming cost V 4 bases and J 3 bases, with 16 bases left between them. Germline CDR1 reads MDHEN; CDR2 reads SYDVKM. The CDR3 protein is CASSSPGSSFYEQYF. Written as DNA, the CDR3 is TGTGCCAGCAGTTCCCCCGGGAGCTCTTTCTACGAGCAGTACTTC.

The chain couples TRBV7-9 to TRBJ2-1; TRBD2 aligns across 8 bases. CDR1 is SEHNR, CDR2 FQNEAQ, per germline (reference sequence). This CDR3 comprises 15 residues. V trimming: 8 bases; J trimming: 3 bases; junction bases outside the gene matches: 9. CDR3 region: CASGILAEHYNEQFF. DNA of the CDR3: TGTGCCAGCGGGATACTAGCGGAACACTACAATGAGCAGTTCTTC.

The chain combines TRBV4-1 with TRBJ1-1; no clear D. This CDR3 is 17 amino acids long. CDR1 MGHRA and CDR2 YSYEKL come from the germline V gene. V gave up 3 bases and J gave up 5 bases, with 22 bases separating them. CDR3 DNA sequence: TGCGCCAGCAGCCAGGGCGGACTTGGGCCCCACAAGACTGAAGCTTTCTTT. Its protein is CASSQGGLGPHKTEAFF.

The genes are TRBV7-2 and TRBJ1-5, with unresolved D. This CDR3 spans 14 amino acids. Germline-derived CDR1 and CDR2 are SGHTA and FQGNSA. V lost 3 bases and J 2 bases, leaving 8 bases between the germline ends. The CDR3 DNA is TGTGCCAGCAGCTTCGGCGGTCGCAATCAGCCCCAGCATTTT. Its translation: CASSFGGRNQPQHF.

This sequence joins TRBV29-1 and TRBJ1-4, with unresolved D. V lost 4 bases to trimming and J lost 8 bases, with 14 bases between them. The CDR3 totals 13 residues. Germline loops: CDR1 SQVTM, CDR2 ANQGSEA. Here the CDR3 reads CSVAFMAEEKLFF. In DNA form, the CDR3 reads TGCAGCGTTGCTTTCATGGCGGAAGAAAAACTGTTTTTT.

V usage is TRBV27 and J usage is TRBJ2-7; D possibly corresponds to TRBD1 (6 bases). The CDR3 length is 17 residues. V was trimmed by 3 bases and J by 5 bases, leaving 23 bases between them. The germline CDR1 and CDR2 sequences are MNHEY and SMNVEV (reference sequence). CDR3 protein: CASSLSISPGQRNEQYF. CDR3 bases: TGTGCCAGCAGTTTGTCAATTTCGCCCGGACAGCGCAACGAGCAGTACTTC.

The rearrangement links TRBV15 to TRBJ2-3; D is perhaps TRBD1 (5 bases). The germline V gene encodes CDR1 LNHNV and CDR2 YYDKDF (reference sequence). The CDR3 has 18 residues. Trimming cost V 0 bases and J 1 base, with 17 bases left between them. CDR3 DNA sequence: TGTGCCACCAGCAGAGATTCACCGACAGTGGTTGGCACAGATACGCAGTATTTT. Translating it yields CATSRDSPTVVGTDTQYF.

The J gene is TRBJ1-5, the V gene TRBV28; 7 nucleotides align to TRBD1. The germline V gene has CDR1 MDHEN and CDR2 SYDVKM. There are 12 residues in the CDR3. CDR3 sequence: CAVRGANQPQHF. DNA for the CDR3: TGTGCAGTCAGGGGGGCGAATCAGCCCCAGCATTTT.

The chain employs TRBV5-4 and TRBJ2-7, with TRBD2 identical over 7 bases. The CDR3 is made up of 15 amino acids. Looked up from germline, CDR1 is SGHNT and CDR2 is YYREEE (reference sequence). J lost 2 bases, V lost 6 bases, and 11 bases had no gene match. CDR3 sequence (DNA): TGTGCCAGCACCTCCAGGCTGGCGGGGGCCTACGAGCAGTACTTC. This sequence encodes CASTSRLAGAYEQYF. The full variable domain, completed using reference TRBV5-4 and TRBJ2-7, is ETGVTQSPTHLIKTRGQQVTLRCSSQSGHNTVSWYQQALGQGPQFIFQYYREEENGRGNFPPRFSGLQFPNYSSELNVNALELDDSALYLCASTSRLAGAYEQYFGPGTRLTVT.

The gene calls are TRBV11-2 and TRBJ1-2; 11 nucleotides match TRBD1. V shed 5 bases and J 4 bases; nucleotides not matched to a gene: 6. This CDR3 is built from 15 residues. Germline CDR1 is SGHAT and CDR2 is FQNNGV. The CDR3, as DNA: TGTGCCAGCAGCGAAGGGACAGGGGGAGCCTATGGCTACACCTTC. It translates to CASSEGTGGAYGYTF.

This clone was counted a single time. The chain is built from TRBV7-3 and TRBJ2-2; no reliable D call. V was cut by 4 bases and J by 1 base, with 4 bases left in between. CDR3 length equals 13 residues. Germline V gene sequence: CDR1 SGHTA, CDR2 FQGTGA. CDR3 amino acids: CASSSLNTGELFF. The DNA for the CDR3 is TGTGCCAGCAGCTCCTTGAACACCGGGGAGCTGTTTTTT.

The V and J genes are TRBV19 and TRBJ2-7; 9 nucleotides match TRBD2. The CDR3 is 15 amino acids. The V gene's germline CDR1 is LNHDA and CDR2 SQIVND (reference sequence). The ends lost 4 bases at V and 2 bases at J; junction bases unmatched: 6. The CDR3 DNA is TGTGCCAGTAGTAGTGGACTAGCGCGTACCTACGAGCAGTACTTC. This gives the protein CASSSGLARTYEQYF.

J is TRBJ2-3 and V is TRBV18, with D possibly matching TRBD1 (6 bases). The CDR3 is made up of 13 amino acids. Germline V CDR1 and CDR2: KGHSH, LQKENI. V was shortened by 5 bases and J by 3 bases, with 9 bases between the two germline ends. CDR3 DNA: TGTGCCAGCTCAATACAGGGAACAGATACGCAGTATTTT. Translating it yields CASSIQGTDTQYF.

The CDR3 here is CASSPWTGDTGELFF. For the CDR3, the DNA is TGTGCCAGCAGCCCCTGGACAGGGGACACCGGGGAGCTGTTTTTT. V gene TRBV7-2 combines with J gene TRBJ2-2; 9 bases are shared with TRBD1. The germline gives CDR1 SGHTA, CDR2 FQGNSA. There are 15 residues in the CDR3. V was clipped by 5 bases and J by 3 bases; unmatched bases: 4.

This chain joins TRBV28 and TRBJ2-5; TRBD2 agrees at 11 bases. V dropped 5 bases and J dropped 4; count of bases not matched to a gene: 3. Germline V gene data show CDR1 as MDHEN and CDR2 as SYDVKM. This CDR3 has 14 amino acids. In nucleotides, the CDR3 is TGTGCCAGCAGTCTAGCGGGAGGTGGAGAGACCCAGTACTTC. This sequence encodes CASSLAGGGETQYF.

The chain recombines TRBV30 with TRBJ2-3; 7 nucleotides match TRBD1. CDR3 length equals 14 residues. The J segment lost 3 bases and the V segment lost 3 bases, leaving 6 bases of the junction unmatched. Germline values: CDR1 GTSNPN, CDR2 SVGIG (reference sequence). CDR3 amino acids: CAWRKGQTTDTQYF. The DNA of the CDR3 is TGTGCCTGGAGGAAGGGACAGACTACAGATACGCAGTATTTT.